This T cell receptor beta chain comes out of a study of early T cells in non-severe SARS-CoV-2 infection. Overall study results and limits: There was a bias toward anti-spike CD8 responses in VDJdb matching, which missed private and CD4 specificities.

Individual cDNA molecules carried attached unique molecular identifiers. TCRdb passed the 5' RACE reads through MiXCR, listing each CDR3 protein once. The sample shows roughly 25,000 distinct CDR3 sequences, 3.5% to 5.5% of them seen only once. V was clipped by 2 bases and J by 5 bases, with 18 bases between them. Germline lookup yields CDR1 MNHEY and CDR2 SVGAGI. The length of the CDR3 is 16 residues. This clonotype was picked up many times. Its matching antigen is unknown. The specimen sequenced was whole blood. The rearrangement links TRBV6-5 to TRBJ1-2; TRBD1 is a possible D gene (5 bases). The receptor comes from an adult who was a healthcare worker with PCR-confirmed SARS-CoV-2 infection or an uninfected control (not recorded which). The CDR3 loop reads CASSYAGGRNTYGYTF. CDR3 DNA sequence: TGTGCCAGCAGTTACGCCGGGGGAAGGAATACTTATGGCTACACCTTC.